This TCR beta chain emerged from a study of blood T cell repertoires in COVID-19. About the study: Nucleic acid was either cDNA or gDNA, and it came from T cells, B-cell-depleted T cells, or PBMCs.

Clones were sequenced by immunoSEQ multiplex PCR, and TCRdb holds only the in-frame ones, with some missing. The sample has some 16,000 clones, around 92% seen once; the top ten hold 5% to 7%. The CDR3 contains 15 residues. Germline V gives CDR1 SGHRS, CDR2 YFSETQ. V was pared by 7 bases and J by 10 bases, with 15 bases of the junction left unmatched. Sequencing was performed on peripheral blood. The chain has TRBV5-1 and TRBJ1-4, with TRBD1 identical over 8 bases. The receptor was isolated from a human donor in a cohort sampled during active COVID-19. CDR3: CASHPSPGQEGKLFF. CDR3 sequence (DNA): TGCGCCAGCCACCCTTCCCCGGGACAGGAAGGAAAACTGTTTTTT.